Sequencing of this TCR beta chain was carried out in a study of blood T cell repertoires in COVID-19. Study overall: COVID-19 samples collected from the United States, Italy and Spain covered acute and convalescent phases.

With 0 bases removed from V and 3 bases from J, the gap between germline ends came to 9 bases. In germline, CDR1 is SGHNT, CDR2 YYREEE (reference sequence). There are 14 residues in the CDR3. Repertoires were generated with immunoSEQ multiplex PCR, while TCRdb's copy carries only in-frame clones and drops some. Here the sample spans about 350,000 clones, 88% being singletons. Comment on this clone: The identical CDR3 is also encoded by other nucleotide sequences in the sample.

Sequencing was done on a sample of peripheral blood. The genes are TRBV5-4 and TRBJ1-1; no clear D gene. This receptor was identified in a woman in her 70s with COVID-19, enrolled during active disease. CDR3 protein: CASSLDRGYTEAFF. CDR3 coding DNA: TGTGCCAGCAGCTTGGATCGGGGTTACACTGAAGCTTTCTTT.